These T cell receptor beta chains were read from a single sample in a study of cytomegalovirus exposure and HLA in healthy donors. The protocol was immunoSEQ multiplex PCR, while the TCRdb copy is restricted to in-frame clones and leaves out a portion. The sample carries about 160,000 clones, approximately 79% recorded once. The sample comprised PBMCs. Receptors originate from a middle-aged man in good health and CMV-seronegative. CDR3s include the opening cysteine and the closing phenylalanine or tryptophan. D genes are given only for firm matches. Not every row has a clone size; where given, it reads once, few, many or a size class.

TRBJ2-5 TRBV28 NA NA CASSPHFGGTETQYF TGTGCCAGCAGTCCCCATTTTGGGGGCACAGAGACCCAGTACTTC
TRBJ1-3 TRBV29-1 TRBD1 NA CSVGDSTGSGNTIYF TGCAGCGTGGGGGACAGCACCGGCTCTGGAAACACCATATATTTT
TRBJ2-1 TRBV4-1 TRBD2 NA CASSQDPSGRNYNEQFF TGCGCCAGCAGCCAAGATCCTAGCGGGAGAAACTACAATGAGCAGTTCTTC
TRBJ1-6 TRBV5-1 NA NA CASGEGESYNSPLHF TGCGCCAGCGGGGAGGGGGAATCCTATAATTCACCCCTCCACTTT
TRBJ2-2 TRBV19 NA NA CASSIDGDKNTGELFF TGTGCCAGTAGTATAGATGGGGACAAGAACACCGGGGAGCTGTTTTTT
TRBJ2-5 TRBV5-6 TRBD1 once CASSPSDRVGETQYF TGTGCCAGCAGCCCGTCAGACAGGGTAGGAGAGACCCAGTACTTC
TRBJ2-5 TRBV7-7 TRBD2 NA CASSSGSGEKETQYF TGTGCTAGCAGCTCAGGTAGCGGGGAAAAAGAGACCCAGTACTTC
TRBJ2-1 TRBV7-9 NA NA CASSAQGGSYNEQFF TGTGCCAGCAGCGCCCAGGGGGGATCCTACAATGAGCAGTTCTTC
TRBJ1-6 TRBV30 NA few CAWSVLAATNSPLHF TGTGCCTGGAGTGTTTTGGCAGCGACTAATTCACCCCTCCACTTT
TRBJ1-1 TRBV7-9 TRBD1 NA CASSRTTGGRMNTEAFF TGTGCCAGCAGCCGCACGACAGGGGGCAGGATGAACACTGAAGCTTTCTTT
TRBJ1-6 TRBV30 NA NA CAWKMDSLLNSPLHF TGTGCCTGGAAGATGGACAGCTTACTTAATTCACCCCTCCACTTT
TRBJ2-1 TRBV27 NA NA CASSGAGASYNEQFF TGTGCCAGCAGTGGGGCGGGGGCCTCTTACAATGAGCAGTTCTTC
TRBJ2-3 TRBV5-1 NA NA CASSLSQDTDTQYF TGCGCCAGCAGCTTGTCCCAGGACACAGATACGCAGTATTTT
TRBJ2-6 TRBV19 NA NA CASSIRTAGANVLTF TGTGCCAGTAGTATACGGACAGCTGGGGCCAACGTCCTGACTTTC
TRBJ1-6 TRBV6-4 NA medium-sized CASSDTTGNSPLHF TGTGCCAGCAGTGACACTACTGGTAATTCACCCCTCCACTTT
TRBJ1-2 TRBV2 TRBD1 NA CASSGDRYGYTF TGTGCCAGCAGTGGGGACAGATATGGCTACACCTTC